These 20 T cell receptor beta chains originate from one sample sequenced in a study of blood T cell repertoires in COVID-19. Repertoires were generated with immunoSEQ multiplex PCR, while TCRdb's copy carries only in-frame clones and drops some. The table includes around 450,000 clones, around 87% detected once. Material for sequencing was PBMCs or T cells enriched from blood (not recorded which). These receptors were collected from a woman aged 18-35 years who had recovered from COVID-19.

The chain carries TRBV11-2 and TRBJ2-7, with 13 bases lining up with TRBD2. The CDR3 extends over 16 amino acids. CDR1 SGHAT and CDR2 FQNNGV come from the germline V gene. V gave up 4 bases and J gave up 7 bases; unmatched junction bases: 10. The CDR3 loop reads CASSSHGTSGAGEQYF. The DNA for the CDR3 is TGTGCCAGCAGCTCCCACGGGACTAGCGGGGCTGGGGAGCAGTACTTC.

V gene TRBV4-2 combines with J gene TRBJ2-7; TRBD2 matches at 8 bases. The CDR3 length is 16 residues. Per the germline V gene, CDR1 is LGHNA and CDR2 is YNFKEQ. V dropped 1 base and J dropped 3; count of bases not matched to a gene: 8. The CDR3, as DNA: TGTGCCAGCAGCCAAGGATGGGCGGGGGGCGTCTACGAGCAGTACTTC. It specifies CASSQGWAGGVYEQYF.

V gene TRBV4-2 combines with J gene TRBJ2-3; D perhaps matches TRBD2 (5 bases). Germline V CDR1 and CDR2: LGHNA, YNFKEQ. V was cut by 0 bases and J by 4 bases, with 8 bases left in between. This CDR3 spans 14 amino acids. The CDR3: CASSQEGGPDTQYF. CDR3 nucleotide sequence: TGTGCCAGCAGCCAAGAAGGAGGTCCAGATACGCAGTATTTT.

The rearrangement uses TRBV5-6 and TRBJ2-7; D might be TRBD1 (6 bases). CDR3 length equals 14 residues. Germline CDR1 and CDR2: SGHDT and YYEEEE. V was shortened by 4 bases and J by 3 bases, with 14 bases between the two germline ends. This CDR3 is CASSPGVSDYEQYF. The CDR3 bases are TGTGCCAGCAGCCCAGGGGTCTCCGACTACGAGCAGTACTTC. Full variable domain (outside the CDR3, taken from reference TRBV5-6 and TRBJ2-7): DAGVTQSPTHLIKTRGQQVTLRCSPKSGHDTVSWYQQALGQGPQFIFQYYEEEERQRGNFPDRFSGHQFPNYSSELNVNALLLGDSALYLCASSPGVSDYEQYFGPGTRLTVT.

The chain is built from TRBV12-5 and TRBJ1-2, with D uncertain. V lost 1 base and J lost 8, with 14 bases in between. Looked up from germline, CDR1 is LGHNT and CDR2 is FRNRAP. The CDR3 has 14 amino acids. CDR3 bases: TGTGCTAGTGGTTTGGAGAGGAACATAGTCGGCTACACCTTC. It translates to CASGLERNIVGYTF.

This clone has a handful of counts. This chain's CDR3 is CASSEGNTGELFF. The DNA for the CDR3 is TGCGCCAGCAGCGAGGGGAACACCGGGGAGCTGTTTTTT. The chain links TRBV5-1 to TRBJ2-2, with D possibly TRBD2 on 5 matching bases. This CDR3 has 13 amino acids. V dropped 4 bases and J dropped 1 base, with 5 bases sitting between them. CDR1 SGHRS and CDR2 YFSETQ come from the germline V gene.

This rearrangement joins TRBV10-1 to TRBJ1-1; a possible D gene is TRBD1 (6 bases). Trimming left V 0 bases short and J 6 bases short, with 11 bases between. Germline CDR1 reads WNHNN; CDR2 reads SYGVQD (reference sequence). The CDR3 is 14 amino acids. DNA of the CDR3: TGCGCCAGCAGTGAGTCGGGAGGGGGGCCTGAAGCTTTCTTT. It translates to CASSESGGGPEAFF.

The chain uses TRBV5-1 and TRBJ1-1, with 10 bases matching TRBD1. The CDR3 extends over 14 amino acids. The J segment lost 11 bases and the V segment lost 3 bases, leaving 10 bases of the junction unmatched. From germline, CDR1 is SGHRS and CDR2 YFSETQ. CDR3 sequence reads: CASSSGTGELEAFF. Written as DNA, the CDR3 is TGCGCCAGCAGCTCCGGGACAGGGGAATTGGAGGCTTTCTTT.

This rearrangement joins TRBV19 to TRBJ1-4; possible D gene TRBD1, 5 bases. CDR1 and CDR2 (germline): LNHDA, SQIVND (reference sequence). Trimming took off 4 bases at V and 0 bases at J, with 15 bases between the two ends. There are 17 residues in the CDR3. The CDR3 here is CASSKNRPGATNEKLFF. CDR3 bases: TGTGCCAGTAGTAAAAACAGGCCGGGGGCAACTAATGAAAAACTGTTTTTT. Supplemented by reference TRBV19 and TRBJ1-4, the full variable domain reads DGGITQSPKYLFRKEGQNVTLSCEQNLNHDAMYWYRQDPGQGLRLIYYSQIVNDFQKGDIAEGYSVSREKKESFPLTVTSAQKNPTAFYLCASSKNRPGATNEKLFFGSGTQLSVL.

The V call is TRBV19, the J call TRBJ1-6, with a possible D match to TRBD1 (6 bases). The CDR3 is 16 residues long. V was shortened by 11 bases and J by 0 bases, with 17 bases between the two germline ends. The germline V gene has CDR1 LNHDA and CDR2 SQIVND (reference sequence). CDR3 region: CASRQDRSSYNSPLHF. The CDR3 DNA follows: TGTGCCTCGCGACAGGATCGGAGCTCCTATAATTCACCCCTCCACTTT. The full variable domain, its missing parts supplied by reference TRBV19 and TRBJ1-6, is DGGITQSPKYLFRKEGQNVTLSCEQNLNHDAMYWYRQDPGQGLRLIYYSQIVNDFQKGDIAEGYSVSREKKESFPLTVTSAQKNPTAFYLCASRQDRSSYNSPLHFGNGTRLTVT.

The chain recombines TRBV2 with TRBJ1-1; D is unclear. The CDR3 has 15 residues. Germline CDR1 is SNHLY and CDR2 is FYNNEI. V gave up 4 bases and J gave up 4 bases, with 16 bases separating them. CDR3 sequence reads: CASSVSLLESTEAFF. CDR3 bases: TGTGCCAGCAGTGTTTCCCTCTTGGAGAGCACTGAAGCTTTCTTT.

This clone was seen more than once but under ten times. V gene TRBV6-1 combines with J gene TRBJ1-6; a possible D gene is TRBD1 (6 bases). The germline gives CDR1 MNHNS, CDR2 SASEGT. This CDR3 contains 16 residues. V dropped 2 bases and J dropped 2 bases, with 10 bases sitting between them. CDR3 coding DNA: TGTGCCAGCAGTGAATTCCCAGGGGCCTATAATTCACCCCTCCACTTT. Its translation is CASSEFPGAYNSPLHF.

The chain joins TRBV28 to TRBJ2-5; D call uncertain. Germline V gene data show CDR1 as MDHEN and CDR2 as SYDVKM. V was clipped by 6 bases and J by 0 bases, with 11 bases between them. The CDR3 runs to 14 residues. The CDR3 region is CASSRQAYQETQYF. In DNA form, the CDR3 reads TGTGCCAGCAGCCGCCAGGCTTACCAAGAGACCCAGTACTTC.

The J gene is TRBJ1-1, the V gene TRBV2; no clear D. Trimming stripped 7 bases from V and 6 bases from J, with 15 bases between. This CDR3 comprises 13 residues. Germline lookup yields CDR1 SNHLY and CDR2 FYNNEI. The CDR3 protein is CASNEGGFAEAFF. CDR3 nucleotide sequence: TGTGCCAGCAATGAGGGAGGTTTCGCTGAAGCTTTCTTT.

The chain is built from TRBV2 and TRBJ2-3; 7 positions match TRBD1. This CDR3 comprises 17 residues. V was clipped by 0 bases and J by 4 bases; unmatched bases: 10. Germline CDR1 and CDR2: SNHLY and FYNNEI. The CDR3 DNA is TGTGCCAGCAGTGAAGCTGCTGACAGGGTAGGGTCAGATACGCAGTATTTT. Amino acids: CASSEAADRVGSDTQYF.

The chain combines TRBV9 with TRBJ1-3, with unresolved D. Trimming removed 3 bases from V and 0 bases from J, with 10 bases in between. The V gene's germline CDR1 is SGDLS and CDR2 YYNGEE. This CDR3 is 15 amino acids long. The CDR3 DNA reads TGTGCCAGCAGCGCTCTTCCAGGCTCTGGAAACACCATATATTTT. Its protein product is CASSALPGSGNTIYF. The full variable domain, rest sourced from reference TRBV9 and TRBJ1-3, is DSGVTQTPKHLITATGQRVTLRCSPRSGDLSVYWYQQSLDQGLQFLIQYYNGEERAKGNILERFSAQQFPDLHSELNLSSLELGDSALYFCASSALPGSGNTIYFGEGSWLTVV.

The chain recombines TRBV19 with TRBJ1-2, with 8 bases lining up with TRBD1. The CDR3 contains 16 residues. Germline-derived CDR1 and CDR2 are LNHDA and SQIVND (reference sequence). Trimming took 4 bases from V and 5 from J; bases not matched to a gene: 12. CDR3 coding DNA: TGTGCCAGTAGTACCGAGGACAGGGCCGAATTATATGGCTACACCTTC. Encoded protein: CASSTEDRAELYGYTF.

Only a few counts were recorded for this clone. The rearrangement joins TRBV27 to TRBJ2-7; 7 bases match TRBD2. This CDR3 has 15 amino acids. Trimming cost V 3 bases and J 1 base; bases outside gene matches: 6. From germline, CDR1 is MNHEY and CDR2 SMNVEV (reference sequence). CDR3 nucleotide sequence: TGTGCCAGCAGTTTTGGGGGACTACCTTCCTACGAGCAGTACTTC. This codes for CASSFGGLPSYEQYF.

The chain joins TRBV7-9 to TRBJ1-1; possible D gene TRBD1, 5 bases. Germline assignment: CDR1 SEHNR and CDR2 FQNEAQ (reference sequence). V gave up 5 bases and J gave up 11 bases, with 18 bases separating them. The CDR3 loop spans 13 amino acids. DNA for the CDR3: TGTGCCAGCAGCCCCTGGATCCCAGGGCGGGCTTTCTTT. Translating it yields CASSPWIPGRAFF.

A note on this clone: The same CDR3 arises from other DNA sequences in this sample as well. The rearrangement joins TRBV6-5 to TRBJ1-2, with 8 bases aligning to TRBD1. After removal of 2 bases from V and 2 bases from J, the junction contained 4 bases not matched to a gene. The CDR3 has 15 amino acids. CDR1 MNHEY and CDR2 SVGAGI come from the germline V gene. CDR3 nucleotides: TGTGCCAGCAGTTACGGGCAGGGGGCGAACTATGGCTACACCTTC. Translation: CASSYGQGANYGYTF.